The 25 T cell receptor beta chains below all came from one sample that was sequenced in a study of T cell responses to AZD1222 COVID-19 vaccine. Some clones are missing from TCRdb's copy, which holds only in-frame ones; the method was immunoSEQ multiplex PCR. The data contain about 55,000 clones, roughly 90% of them singletons. Source: peripheral blood, taken on day 0 of AZD1222 vaccination. These receptors came from an adult in good health.

The chain carries TRBV13 and TRBJ2-3, with D perhaps TRBD1 (5 bases). V lost 6 bases, J lost 2 bases, and 9 bases lay in between. Per the germline V gene, CDR1 is PRHDT and CDR2 is FYEKMQ (reference sequence). The CDR3 is made up of 13 amino acids. For the CDR3, the DNA is TGTGCCAGCAGACCAGGGTTCACAGATACGCAGTATTTT. It is translated as CASRPGFTDTQYF.

CDR3 DNA: TGCGCCAGCAGACCGGGACAAATCCGGTCACCCCTCCACTTT. This codes for CASRPGQIRSPLHF. V usage is TRBV5-1 and J usage is TRBJ1-6, with D possibly TRBD1 on 6 matching bases. Trimming stripped 5 bases from V and 10 bases from J, with 16 bases between. There are 14 residues in the CDR3. Germline CDR1 and CDR2: SGHRS and YFSETQ.

This sequence joins TRBV5-1 and TRBJ2-2; D not resolved. The CDR3 loop spans 14 amino acids. V was pared by 4 bases and J by 4 bases, with 11 bases between. Germline CDR1 SGHRS, CDR2 YFSETQ. CDR3 sequence: CASSPLGSTGELFF. CDR3 DNA: TGCGCCAGCAGCCCACTCGGGTCCACCGGGGAGCTGTTTTTT.

The V and J genes are TRBV15 and TRBJ1-5; D gene unclear. Deletions cut 1 base from V and 1 base from J, with 8 bases between. Germline V gene sequence: CDR1 LNHNV, CDR2 YYDKDF (reference sequence). The CDR3 sequence is 15 residues long. The CDR3 loop is CATSRVPGSNQPQHF. CDR3 DNA sequence: TGTGCCACCAGCAGAGTACCCGGCAGCAATCAGCCCCAGCATTTT.

The chain joins TRBV5-3 to TRBJ2-6, with a weak D call TRBD1 (6 bases). TRBV5-3 qualifies as an ORF whose function is uncertain. The CDR3 has 18 residues. V lost 4 bases to trimming and J lost 2 bases, with 19 bases between them. CDR3 amino acids: CARSPPGHPRPGANVLTF. The DNA of the CDR3 is TGTGCCAGAAGCCCACCGGGACACCCCCGGCCTGGGGCCAACGTCCTGACTTTC.

The gene calls are TRBV28 and TRBJ1-3; maybe TRBD1 (6 bases). This CDR3 contains 14 residues. The germline gives CDR1 MDHEN, CDR2 SYDVKM. Trimming took 2 bases from V and 2 from J, leaving 7 bases between them. The CDR3 loop is CASSLRGTGNTIYF. CDR3 nucleotide sequence: TGTGCCAGCAGTTTAAGGGGGACTGGAAACACCATATATTTT.

This chain uses TRBV18 with TRBJ1-2; D is ambiguous. This CDR3 is 15 amino acids long. Germline CDR1 reads KGHSH; CDR2 reads LQKENI. The ends were cut back, 1 base at V and 6 bases at J, with 15 bases in the middle. CDR3 amino acids: CASSPQGFRENGYTF. The DNA of the CDR3 is TGTGCCAGCTCACCACAGGGATTCCGGGAAAATGGCTACACCTTC.

J is TRBJ1-1 and V is TRBV28; 10 bases map to TRBD1. From germline, CDR1 is MDHEN and CDR2 SYDVKM. The V gene end was trimmed by 6 bases and the J gene end by 2 bases; junction bases not matched to a gene: 9. CDR3 length: 16 amino acids. The CDR3 DNA sequence: TGTGCCAGCAGGAAGAAGACAGGGGGCAAAAACACTGAAGCTTTCTTT. This codes for CASRKKTGGKNTEAFF.

The chain carries TRBV4-2 and TRBJ2-3; 8 nucleotides line up with TRBD2. Germline CDR1 reads LGHNA; CDR2 reads YNFKEQ. V shed 1 base and J 1 base; nucleotides not matched to a gene: 4. This CDR3 has 16 amino acids. CDR3 loop: CASSQGAGEGTDTQYF. Written as DNA, the CDR3 is TGTGCCAGCAGCCAAGGAGCGGGAGAAGGCACAGATACGCAGTATTTT.

The chain combines TRBV18 with TRBJ2-1; 14 bases fit TRBD2. V dropped 4 bases and J dropped 7; count of bases not matched to a gene: 6. Germline V gene data show CDR1 as KGHSH and CDR2 as LQKENI. CDR3 length equals 16 residues. Here the CDR3 DNA reads TGTGCCAGCTCACTGACTAGCGGGAGGGCTGTTAATGAGCAGTTCTTC. It specifies CASSLTSGRAVNEQFF.

This chain links TRBV5-4 with TRBJ1-1, with TRBD1 matching 9 bases. The CDR3 extends over 14 amino acids. CDR1 SGHNT and CDR2 YYREEE come from the germline V gene (reference sequence). V shed 6 bases and J 1 base; nucleotides not matched to a gene: 4. In DNA, the CDR3 is TGTGCCAGCAACCCGGGACAGGGGAACACTGAAGCTTTCTTT. Translated: CASNPGQGNTEAFF.

This sequence joins TRBV10-2 and TRBJ1-3; D not resolved. V lost 3 bases and J lost 7, with 7 bases in between. The CDR3 contains 12 residues. Per germline, CDR1 WSHSY and CDR2 SAAADI. CDR3 sequence (DNA): TGCGCCAGCAGTGACCGACCCAACACCATATATTTT. The encoded protein is CASSDRPNTIYF.

This chain uses TRBV18 with TRBJ2-1, with 11 bases aligning to TRBD2. Germline V gene data show CDR1 as KGHSH and CDR2 as LQKENI. With 4 bases clipped from V and 9 bases from J, the junction kept 2 bases outside the gene matches. The CDR3 runs to 13 residues. The CDR3 loop reads CASSLGTSGEQFF. In DNA form, the CDR3 reads TGTGCCAGCTCACTCGGGACTAGCGGTGAGCAGTTCTTC.

V is TRBV5-1 and J is TRBJ2-3; D unclear. V was trimmed by 0 bases and J by 0 bases, leaving 11 bases between them. The CDR3 contains 16 residues. Germline CDR1 is SGHRS and CDR2 is YFSETQ. CDR3 loop: CASSLVSDPSTDTQYF. The DNA for the CDR3 is TGCGCCAGCAGCTTGGTGAGCGATCCTAGCACAGATACGCAGTATTTT.

V usage is TRBV28 and J usage is TRBJ1-1; D is unresolved. The germline gives CDR1 MDHEN, CDR2 SYDVKM. Trimming pared 6 bases from V and 6 bases from J, leaving 17 bases between. CDR3 length: 14 amino acids. CDR3 loop: CASRFRQVSAEAFF. Written as DNA, the CDR3 is TGTGCCAGCAGATTTCGACAAGTTAGCGCTGAAGCTTTCTTT.

This clone has only one observation. The chain links TRBV27 to TRBJ2-5; D is perhaps TRBD1 (6 bases). Between the trimmed V and J ends, which lost 2 bases and 2 bases, there was a span of 9 bases. Germline assignment: CDR1 MNHEY and CDR2 SMNVEV (reference sequence). This CDR3 is 14 amino acids long. The CDR3 DNA follows: TGTGCCAGCAGTTTAAGCACAGGGCAAGAGACCCAGTACTTC. Its protein is CASSLSTGQETQYF.

This sequence joins TRBV7-9 and TRBJ2-3, with TRBD2 identical over 12 bases. J gave up 4 bases and V 5 bases, and 7 bases lay outside the gene matches. CDR1 SEHNR and CDR2 FQNEAQ come from the germline V gene (reference sequence). There are 16 residues in the CDR3. CDR3 bases: TGTGCCAGCAGCCAACGACTAGCGGGAGTAGCAGATACGCAGTATTTT. This translates into CASSQRLAGVADTQYF.

This chain links TRBV28 with TRBJ1-2; tentatively, D is TRBD1 (5 bases). The CDR3 sequence is 15 residues long. The germline V gene encodes CDR1 MDHEN and CDR2 SYDVKM. V lost 7 bases to trimming and J lost 7 bases, with 22 bases between them. The CDR3 sequence: CASKAPGSSWGGYTF. DNA for the CDR3: TGTGCCAGCAAGGCCCCAGGGAGCAGTTGGGGTGGCTACACCTTC.

In this sample, this clone turned up once. CDR3 amino acids: CASSPLGVNTDTQYF. Here the CDR3 DNA reads TGTGCCAGCAGCCCGCTGGGGGTGAACACAGATACGCAGTATTTT. The V gene is TRBV7-3, the J gene TRBJ2-3; D might be TRBD1 or TRBD2, each matching 5 bases. The CDR3 runs to 15 residues. V was cut by 5 bases and J by 2 bases, with 14 bases left in between. Looked up from germline, CDR1 is SGHTA and CDR2 is FQGTGA. Based on the CDR3 plus reference TRBV7-3 and TRBJ2-3, the full variable domain is GAGVSQTPSNKVTEKGKYVELRCDPISGHTALYWYRQSLGQGPEFLIYFQGTGAADDSGLPNDRFFAVRPEGSVSTLKIQRTERGDSAVYLCASSPLGVNTDTQYFGPGTRLTVL.

The gene calls are TRBV7-3 and TRBJ1-1; perhaps TRBD1 as D (5 bases). Trimming removed 8 bases from V and 1 base from J, with 14 bases in between. Germline CDR1 reads SGHTA; CDR2 reads FQGTGA. The CDR3 length is 14 residues. The CDR3 region has the DNA TGTGCCAGCGGACCGGGGCCGGCGAACACTGAAGCTTTCTTT. This gives the protein CASGPGPANTEAFF.

The chain carries TRBV5-1 and TRBJ2-7; the match to TRBD1 covers 7 bases. The CDR3 is 15 residues long. The trim removed 6 bases at V and 0 bases at J, leaving 9 bases unmatched. Germline V gives CDR1 SGHRS, CDR2 YFSETQ. Here the CDR3 DNA reads TGCGCCAGCAACCCATGGACAGGACCCTCCTACGAGCAGTACTTC. The encoded protein is CASNPWTGPSYEQYF.

The chain employs TRBV19 and TRBJ2-1; D not certain. The CDR3 contains 15 residues. Trimming cost V 7 bases and J 3 bases, with 16 bases left between them. The V gene's germline CDR1 is LNHDA and CDR2 SQIVND (reference sequence). The CDR3 loop reads CASTPTLVSYNEQFF. The CDR3 nucleotides read TGTGCCAGTACTCCGACCCTTGTCAGCTACAATGAGCAGTTCTTC.

The chain couples TRBV16 to TRBJ1-2; no definite D call. This CDR3 region has 13 residues. Looked up from germline, CDR1 is KGHSY and CDR2 is FQNENV. V was cut by 2 bases and J by 0 bases, with 4 bases left in between. The CDR3 loop is CASSQQANYGYTF. Here the CDR3 DNA reads TGTGCCAGCAGCCAACAGGCTAACTATGGCTACACCTTC.

The rearrangement joins TRBV10-3 to TRBJ2-6, with a tentative D call TRBD1 (5 bases). Germline assignment: CDR1 ENHRY and CDR2 SYGVKD. V shed 7 bases and J shed 1 base, with 5 bases lying between them. The CDR3 spans 13 residues. DNA for the CDR3: TGTGCCATCAAGGGGTCTGGGGCCAACGTCCTGACTTTC. Its translation is CAIKGSGANVLTF.

This chain connects TRBV7-9 to TRBJ2-7; D is possibly TRBD1 (6 bases). Germline CDR1 and CDR2: SEHNR and FQNEAQ (reference sequence). V was pared by 6 bases and J by 7 bases, with 16 bases between. The CDR3 loop spans 13 amino acids. DNA for the CDR3: TGTGCCAGCAGGTTTGCAGGGGAATGGGAGCAGTACTTC. This gives the protein CASRFAGEWEQYF.